This T cell receptor beta chain came from a study of T cell responses to AZD1222 COVID-19 vaccine. This CDR3 is built from 16 residues. Germline lookup yields CDR1 LNHDA and CDR2 SQIVND (reference sequence). The trim removed 7 bases at V and 6 bases at J, leaving 13 bases unmatched. Overall study findings and caveats: Baseline seropositivity characterized only a handful of AZD1222 recipients.

This table comes from immunoSEQ multiplex PCR, and its TCRdb copy is limited to in-frame clones, with some not included. The profile shows roughly 190,000 clones, roughly 90% of them singletons. This clone was seen more than once but under ten times. Its antigen is not identified. The receptor was isolated from an adult who received the AZD1222 COVID-19 vaccine. This specimen was peripheral blood, taken 28 days after the second AZD1222 dose. This chain joins TRBV19 and TRBJ2-2; TRBD2 matches at 8 bases. The CDR3 DNA is TGTGCCAGTACGGGCGACGGGAGGGGATTGCCCGGGGAGCTGTTTTTT. Protein: CASTGDGRGLPGELFF.